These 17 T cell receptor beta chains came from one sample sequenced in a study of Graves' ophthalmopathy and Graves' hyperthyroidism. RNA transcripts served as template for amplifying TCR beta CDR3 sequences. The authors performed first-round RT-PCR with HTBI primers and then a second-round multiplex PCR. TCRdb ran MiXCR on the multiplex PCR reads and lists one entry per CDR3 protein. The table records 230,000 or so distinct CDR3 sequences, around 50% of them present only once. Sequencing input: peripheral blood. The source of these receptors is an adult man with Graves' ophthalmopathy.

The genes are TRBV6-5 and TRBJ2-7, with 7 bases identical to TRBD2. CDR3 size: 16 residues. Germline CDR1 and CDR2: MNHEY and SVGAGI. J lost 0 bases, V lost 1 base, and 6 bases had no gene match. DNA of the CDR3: TGTGCCAGCAGTTACTTTCGGGGGGTGAGCTCCTACGAGCAGTACTTC. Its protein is CASSYFRGVSSYEQYF.

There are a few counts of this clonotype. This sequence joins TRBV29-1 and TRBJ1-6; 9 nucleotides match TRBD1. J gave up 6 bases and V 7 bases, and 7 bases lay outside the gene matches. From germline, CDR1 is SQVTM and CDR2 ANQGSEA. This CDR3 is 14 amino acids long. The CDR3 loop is CSARTGETNSPLHF. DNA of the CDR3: TGCAGCGCCCGGACAGGGGAAACTAATTCACCCCTCCACTTT.

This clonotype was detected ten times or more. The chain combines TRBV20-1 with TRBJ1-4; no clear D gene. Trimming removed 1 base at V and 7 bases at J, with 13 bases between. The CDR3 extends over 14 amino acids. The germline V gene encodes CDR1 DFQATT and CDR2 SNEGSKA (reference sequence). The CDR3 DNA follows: TGCAGTGCTAGAGTGGGCGGGTTTGGTGAAAAACTGTTTTTT. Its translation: CSARVGGFGEKLFF.

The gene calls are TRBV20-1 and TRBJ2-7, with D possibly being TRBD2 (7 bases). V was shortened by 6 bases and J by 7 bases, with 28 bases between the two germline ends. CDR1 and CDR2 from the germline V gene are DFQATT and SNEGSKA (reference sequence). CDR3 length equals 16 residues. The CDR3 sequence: CSASSPWGGQLLEQYF. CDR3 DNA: TGCAGTGCCAGCAGCCCCTGGGGGGGACAACTTCTGGAGCAGTACTTC.

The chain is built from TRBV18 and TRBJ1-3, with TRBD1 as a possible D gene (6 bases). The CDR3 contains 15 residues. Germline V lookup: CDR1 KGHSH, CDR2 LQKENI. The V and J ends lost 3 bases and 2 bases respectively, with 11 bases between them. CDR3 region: CASSPYRETGNTIYF. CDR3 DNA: TGTGCCAGCTCACCCTACAGGGAAACTGGAAACACCATATATTTT.

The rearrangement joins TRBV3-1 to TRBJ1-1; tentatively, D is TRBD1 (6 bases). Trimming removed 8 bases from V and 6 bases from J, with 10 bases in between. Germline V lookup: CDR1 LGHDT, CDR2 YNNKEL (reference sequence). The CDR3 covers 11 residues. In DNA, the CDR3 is TGTGCCAGCGGGGAGGGGGCTGAAGCTTTCTTT. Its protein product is CASGEGAEAFF.

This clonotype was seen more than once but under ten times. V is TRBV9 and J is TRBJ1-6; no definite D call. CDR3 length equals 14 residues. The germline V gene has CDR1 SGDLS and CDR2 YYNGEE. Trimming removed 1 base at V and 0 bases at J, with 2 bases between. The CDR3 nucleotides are TGTGCCAGCAGCGTAAGCTCCTATAATTCACCCCTCCACTTT. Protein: CASSVSSYNSPLHF.

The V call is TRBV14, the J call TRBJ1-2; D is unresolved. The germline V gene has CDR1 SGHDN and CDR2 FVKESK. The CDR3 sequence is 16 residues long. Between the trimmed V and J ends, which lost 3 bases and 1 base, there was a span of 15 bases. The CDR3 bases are TGTGCCAGCAGCCACCAAGGGCCGGGCCTTAACTATGGCTACACCTTC. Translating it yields CASSHQGPGLNYGYTF.

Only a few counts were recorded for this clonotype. The CDR3 loop is CASSLGLSNGELFF. The CDR3 DNA follows: TGTGCCAGCAGCTTAGGCTTAAGCAACGGGGAGCTGTTTTTT. V gene TRBV7-2 combines with J gene TRBJ2-2, with D unclear. Germline CDR1 and CDR2: SGHTA and FQGNSA. The CDR3 totals 14 residues. The V gene lost 1 base and the J gene lost 7 bases, with 10 bases spanning the gap. Drawing the rest from reference TRBV7-2 and TRBJ2-2, the complete variable domain is GAGVSQSPSNKVTEKGKDVELRCDPISGHTALYWYRQSLGQGLEFLIYFQGNSAPDKSGLPSDRFSAERTGGSVSTLTIQRTQQEDSAVYLCASSLGLSNGELFFGEGSRLTVL.

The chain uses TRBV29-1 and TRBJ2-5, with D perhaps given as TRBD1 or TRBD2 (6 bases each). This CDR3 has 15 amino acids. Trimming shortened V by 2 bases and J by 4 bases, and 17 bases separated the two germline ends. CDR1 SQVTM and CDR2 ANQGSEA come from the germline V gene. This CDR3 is CSVEYTGRSGETQYF. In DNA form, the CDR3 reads TGCAGCGTTGAATACACAGGGAGGTCGGGAGAGACCCAGTACTTC.

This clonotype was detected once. CDR3 in DNA: TGTGCCAGCAGCTTATACCCCCACCGACTAGCGGGAGCAACTTATTACTACGAGCAGTACTTC. Its translation: CASSLYPHRLAGATYYYEQYF. J is TRBJ2-7 and V is TRBV7-9; 12 nucleotides line up with TRBD2. This CDR3 has 21 amino acids. Per germline, CDR1 SEHNR and CDR2 FQNEAQ (reference sequence). Unmatched junction bases numbered 20, after V lost 2 bases and J lost 3 bases.

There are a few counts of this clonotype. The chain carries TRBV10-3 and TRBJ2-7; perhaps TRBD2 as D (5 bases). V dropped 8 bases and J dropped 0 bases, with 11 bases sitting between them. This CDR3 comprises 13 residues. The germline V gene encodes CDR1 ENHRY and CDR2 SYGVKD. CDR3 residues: CAIRDSFSYEQYF. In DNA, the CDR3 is TGTGCCATCCGGGATTCCTTCTCCTACGAGCAGTACTTC.

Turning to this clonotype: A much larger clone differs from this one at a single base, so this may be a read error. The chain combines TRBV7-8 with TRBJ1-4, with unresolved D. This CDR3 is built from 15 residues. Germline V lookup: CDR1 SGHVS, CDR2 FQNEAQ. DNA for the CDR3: TGTGCCAGCAGCCCAACACCGCAAGTTGTTGAAAAACTGCTTTTT. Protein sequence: CASSPTPQVVEKLLF.

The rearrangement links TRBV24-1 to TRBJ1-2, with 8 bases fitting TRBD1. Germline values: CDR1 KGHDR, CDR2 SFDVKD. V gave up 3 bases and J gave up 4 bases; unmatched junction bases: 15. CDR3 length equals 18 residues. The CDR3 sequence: CATSDVALRDRFLYGYTF. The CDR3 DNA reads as TGTGCCACCAGTGATGTCGCACTCCGGGACAGGTTCCTCTATGGCTACACCTTC.

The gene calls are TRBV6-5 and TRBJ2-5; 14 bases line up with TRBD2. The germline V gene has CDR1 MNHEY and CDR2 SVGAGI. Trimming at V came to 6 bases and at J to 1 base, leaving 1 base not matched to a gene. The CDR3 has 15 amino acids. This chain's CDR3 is CASRTSGRAQETQYF. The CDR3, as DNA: TGTGCCAGCAGGACTAGCGGGAGGGCCCAAGAGACCCAGTACTTC.

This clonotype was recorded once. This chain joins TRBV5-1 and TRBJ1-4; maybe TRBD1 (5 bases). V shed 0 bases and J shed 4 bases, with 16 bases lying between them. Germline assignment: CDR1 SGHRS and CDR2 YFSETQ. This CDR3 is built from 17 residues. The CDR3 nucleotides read TGCGCCAGCAGCTTGGCCCCAGGGCCTCTCGATAATGAAAAACTGTTTTTT. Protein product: CASSLAPGPLDNEKLFF.

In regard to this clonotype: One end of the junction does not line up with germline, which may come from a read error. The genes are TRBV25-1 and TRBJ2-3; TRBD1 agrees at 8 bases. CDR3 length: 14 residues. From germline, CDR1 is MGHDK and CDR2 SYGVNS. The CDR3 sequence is CASSDPGGTDTQYF. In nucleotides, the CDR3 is TGTGCCAGCAGTGACCCAGGGGGCACGGATACGCAGTATTTT. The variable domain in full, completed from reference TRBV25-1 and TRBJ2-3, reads EADIYQTPRYLVIGTGKKITLECSQTMGHDKMYWYQQDPGMELHLIHYSYGVNSTEKGDLSSESTVSRIRTEHFPLTLESARPSHTSQYLCASSDPGGTDTQYFGPGTRLTVL.